Below are 15 T cell receptor beta chains sequenced from a single sample in a study of blood T cell repertoires in COVID-19 (dated by TCRdb to 2019 to 2021). Library preparation employed the immunoSEQ multiplex PCR assay. This immuneACCESS table, as held by TCRdb, lists in-frame sequences with V and J called but not all clones. Of the missing ones, under half trace to an unresolved V gene in checked studies; the others have no known cause. The sample yields about 250,000 clones; 86% were counted once. The top ten constitute more than 1.5% of the sample. The sample taken for sequencing was PBMCs or T cells enriched from blood (not recorded which). These receptors all come from a man aged 40-49 years who had recovered from COVID-19.

The gene calls are TRBV14 and TRBJ2-1, with 10 bases fitting TRBD2. The germline V gene has CDR1 SGHDN and CDR2 FVKESK. The CDR3 sequence is 19 residues long. Trimming removed 1 base from V and 9 bases from J; junction bases left unmatched: 18. The DNA of the CDR3 is TGTGCCAGCAGCCAAGGAAGCGGGAGGGCCATAGTATGGAACACTGAGCAGTTCTTC. Translated: CASSQGSGRAIVWNTEQFF.

The chain couples TRBV3-1 (or the pseudogene TRBV3-2) to TRBJ1-4; no reliable D call. Trimming left V 1 base short and J 6 bases short, with 3 bases between. CDR3 size: 12 residues. Germline V gives CDR1 LGHDT, CDR2 YNNKEL (reference sequence). DNA for the CDR3: TGTGCCAGCAGCCAAGGAGATGAAAAACTGTTTTTT. Protein: CASSQGDEKLFF.

V is TRBV3-1 (or the pseudogene TRBV3-2) and J is TRBJ1-1, with TRBD1 matching 8 bases. Germline V gene data show CDR1 as LGHDT and CDR2 as YNNKEL (reference sequence). V dropped 1 base and J dropped 11; count of bases not matched to a gene: 3. CDR3 length equals 12 residues. DNA for the CDR3: TGTGCCAGCAGCCAAGTTAACAGGGGGGCTTTCTTT. Amino acids: CASSQVNRGAFF.

J is TRBJ2-5 and V is TRBV6-2 or TRBV6-3; no clear D gene. CDR1 is MNHEY and CDR2 is SVGEGT in the germline V gene. Trimming removed 2 bases at V and 0 bases at J, with 10 bases between. The CDR3 length is 15 residues. In DNA form, the CDR3 reads TGTGCCAGCAGTTACGGCAGTAACGACCAAGAGACCCAGTACTTC. Protein sequence: CASSYGSNDQETQYF.

The chain has TRBV6-5 and TRBJ2-7; a possible D gene is TRBD2 (7 bases). Per germline, CDR1 MNHEY and CDR2 SVGAGI. The germline V and J ends were trimmed by 10 bases and 1 base, with 17 bases remaining between them. This CDR3 has 14 residues. CDR3 protein: CATQRGGRSYEQYF. CDR3 nucleotides: TGTGCCACCCAGAGGGGGGGAAGATCCTACGAGCAGTACTTC.

V is TRBV11-3 and J is TRBJ2-1; 9 bases align to TRBD1. Germline V gene data show CDR1 as SGHNT and CDR2 as YENEEA. J lost 5 bases, V lost 3 bases, and 2 bases had no gene match. This CDR3 is built from 14 residues. Here the CDR3 reads CASSLGDRDNEQFF. CDR3 sequence (DNA): TGTGCCAGCAGCTTGGGGGACAGGGACAATGAGCAGTTCTTC.

This rearrangement joins TRBV4-2 to TRBJ2-7; the D gene is possibly TRBD1 (5 bases). Germline V gene data show CDR1 as LGHNA and CDR2 as YNFKEQ. Trimming left V 4 bases short and J 0 bases short, with 22 bases between. CDR3 length: 18 amino acids. The CDR3 DNA reads as TGTGCCAGCAGCCCCGCAGAGACTCAGGGTCCCTCCTCCTACGAGCAGTACTTC. It codes for CASSPAETQGPSSYEQYF.

This sequence joins TRBV7-3 and TRBJ2-7; 8 nucleotides line up with TRBD2. The ends lost 5 bases at V and 2 bases at J; junction bases unmatched: 5. Germline values: CDR1 SGHTA, CDR2 FQGTGA. This CDR3 region has 14 residues. The CDR3 sequence is CASSVSGGTYEQYF. The CDR3 DNA reads as TGTGCCAGCAGCGTCAGCGGGGGCACCTACGAGCAGTACTTC.

The rearrangement joins TRBV10-3 to TRBJ2-7; TRBD1 matches at 10 bases. CDR3 length: 14 residues. CDR1 is ENHRY and CDR2 is SYGVKD in the germline V gene. The ends lost 9 bases at V and 12 bases at J; junction bases unmatched: 17. The CDR3 DNA reads as TGTGCCATGGCCCCCCGGGACAGGGGACCTTACACGTACTTC. This sequence encodes CAMAPRDRGPYTYF.

The chain couples TRBV10-3 to TRBJ1-3; 7 bases fit TRBD1. V dropped 2 bases and J dropped 4; count of bases not matched to a gene: 8. Looked up from germline, CDR1 is ENHRY and CDR2 is SYGVKD. This CDR3 comprises 16 residues. The chain's CDR3 is CAISETAQGWGNTIYF. CDR3 bases: TGTGCCATCAGTGAGACCGCACAGGGGTGGGGAAACACCATATATTTT.

This clone was seen only a few times. The V gene is TRBV15, the J gene TRBJ1-2; 8 bases map to TRBD1. Trimming removed 5 bases from V and 5 bases from J; junction bases left unmatched: 1. Germline V gives CDR1 LNHNV, CDR2 YYDKDF (reference sequence). CDR3 length: 12 residues. CDR3 coding DNA: TGTGCCACCAGCGGGACAGGTTATGGCTACACCTTC. It is translated as CATSGTGYGYTF. Full variable domain (remainder filled in from reference TRBV15 and TRBJ1-2): DAMVIQNPRYQVTQFGKPVTLSCSQTLNHNVMYWYQQKSSQAPKLLFHYYDKDFNNEADTPDNFQSRRPNTSFCFLDIRSPGLGDTAMYLCATSGTGYGYTFGSGTRLTVV.

The chain uses TRBV5-6 and TRBJ1-1; 9 nucleotides line up with TRBD1. Germline V gene sequence: CDR1 SGHDT, CDR2 YYEEEE. CDR3 length: 14 residues. V shed 3 bases, J shed 4 bases, and the junction held 4 bases outside the gene matches. The CDR3 coding sequence is TGTGCCAGCAGCTCCCGGGACAGGGTCACTGAAGCTTTCTTT. Translating it yields CASSSRDRVTEAFF.

This clone was detected a few times. The CDR3 region is CASSYHSRDPTDTQYF. CDR3 sequence (DNA): TGTGCCAGCAGTTACCACAGCCGGGATCCCACAGATACGCAGTATTTT. V usage is TRBV6-5 and J usage is TRBJ2-3; possible D gene TRBD2, 5 bases. V shed 2 bases and J shed 2 bases, with 14 bases lying between them. The CDR3 has 16 amino acids. Germline CDR1 MNHEY, CDR2 SVGAGI.

The chain has TRBV7-3 and TRBJ2-5, with TRBD1 matching 7 bases. Trimming at V came to 0 bases and at J to 2 bases, leaving 6 bases not matched to a gene. Germline V gene lookup returns CDR1 SGHTA and CDR2 FQGTGA. The CDR3 sequence is 16 residues long. The CDR3 nucleotides are TGTGCCAGCAGCTTAACAGGGGGCTCCGATCAAGAGACCCAGTACTTC. It is translated as CASSLTGGSDQETQYF.

The chain has TRBV18 and TRBJ1-2; 7 nucleotides line up with TRBD1. Germline CDR1 and CDR2: KGHSH and LQKENI. The CDR3 is 13 amino acids. The V and J ends lost 6 bases and 3 bases, in that order; junction bases with no gene match: 4. CDR3 protein: CASSDGQDYGYTF. The CDR3 DNA reads as TGTGCCAGCTCCGATGGACAGGACTATGGCTACACCTTC.